This record looks at one T cell receptor beta chain sequence and its context. Using immunoSEQ multiplex PCR, the repertoire was profiled, and TCRdb retains in-frame clones only, with some absent. Here the sample spans 83,000 or so clones, more than 85% being singletons. The CDR3 is 14 residues long. Between the trimmed V and J ends, which lost 6 bases and 2 bases, there was a span of 13 bases. Germline CDR1 reads MDHEN; CDR2 reads SYDVKM. The data were obtained in a study of OX40 agonist ivuxolimab in advanced cancers. The V and J genes are TRBV28 and TRBJ2-5; TRBD1 is a possible D gene (6 bases). This receptor was identified in an adult with an advanced solid tumor such as melanoma, head and neck, liver or kidney cancer. The input for sequencing was CD4+ or CD8+ T cells sorted from blood, taken in a trial of the OX40 agonist ivuxolimab. CDR3 nucleotide sequence: TGTGCCAGCAGCCCGGCAGACAGGCAAGAGACCCAGTACTTC. Its protein is CASSPADRQETQYF.